These 8 T cell receptor beta chains share one sample of origin, sequenced in a study of blood T cell repertoires in COVID-19. Libraries were prepared by immunoSEQ multiplex PCR; TCRdb keeps only in-frame clonotypes and omits some of them. The data show 20,000 to 30,000 clones, approximately 94% seen once. Sample: peripheral blood. The receptors stem from a human donor with active COVID-19. The donor label of this sample is uncertain.

V gene TRBV11-2 combines with J gene TRBJ1-1; no reliable D call. V was trimmed by 5 bases and J by 1 base, leaving 11 bases between them. CDR1 and CDR2 from the germline V gene are SGHAT and FQNNGV. The CDR3 is 14 residues long. CDR3 sequence: CASSARESNTEAFF. The CDR3 bases are TGTGCCAGCAGCGCCCGGGAGTCGAACACTGAAGCTTTCTTT. Full variable domain (outside the CDR3, taken from reference TRBV11-2 and TRBJ1-1): EAGVAQSPRYKIIEKRQSVAFWCNPISGHATLYWYQQILGQGPKLLIQFQNNGVVDDSQLPKDRFSAERLKGVDSTLKIQPAKLEDSAVYLCASSARESNTEAFFGQGTRLTVV.

The CDR3 loop is CASSQDSGGRETQYF. Written as DNA, the CDR3 is TGCGCCAGCAGCCAAGATTCGGGGGGCCGGGAGACCCAGTACTTC. The V call is TRBV4-3, the J call TRBJ2-5; tentatively, D is TRBD2 (7 bases). V was cut by 0 bases and J by 5 bases, with 13 bases left in between. Per the germline V gene, CDR1 is LGHNA and CDR2 is YSLEER. The CDR3 sequence is 15 residues long.

The chain joins TRBV9 to TRBJ2-5; maybe TRBD2 (6 bases). This CDR3 region has 15 residues. Germline lookup yields CDR1 SGDLS and CDR2 YYNGEE. Trimming cost V 0 bases and J 1 base, with 10 bases left between them. The CDR3 loop is CASSVVSSGQETQYF. The CDR3 DNA is TGTGCCAGCAGCGTAGTCAGTAGCGGCCAAGAGACCCAGTACTTC.

J is TRBJ1-1 and V is TRBV6-5; TRBD1 agrees at 7 bases. The CDR3 spans 15 residues. The V segment lost 5 bases and the J segment 0 bases; nucleotides outside the gene matches: 6. CDR1 MNHEY and CDR2 SVGAGI come from the germline V gene. The CDR3 protein is CASSPSDRMNTEAFF. CDR3 coding DNA: TGTGCCAGCAGTCCCTCGGACAGGATGAACACTGAAGCTTTCTTT.

The chain combines TRBV5-4 with TRBJ2-2; the match to TRBD1 covers 10 bases. V gave up 4 bases and J gave up 5 bases; unmatched junction bases: 11. CDR3 size: 17 residues. Germline CDR1 SGHNT, CDR2 YYREEE (reference sequence). CDR3 bases: TGTGCCAGCAGCCGAAGTTGGGACAGGGGAAGGACCGGGGAGCTGTTTTTT. Protein product: CASSRSWDRGRTGELFF.

This chain links TRBV2 with TRBJ1-5; the D gene is possibly TRBD1 (6 bases). This CDR3 spans 14 amino acids. Germline assignment: CDR1 SNHLY and CDR2 FYNNEI. V dropped 4 bases and J dropped 0 bases, with 7 bases sitting between them. In nucleotides, the CDR3 is TGTGCCAGCAGTGCAGGGGATAGCAATCAGCCCCAGCATTTT. Translation: CASSAGDSNQPQHF. The variable domain in full, with the rest retrieved from reference TRBV2 and TRBJ1-5, is EPEVTQTPSHQVTQMGQEVILRCVPISNHLYFYWYRQILGQKVEFLVSFYNNEISEKSEIFDDQFSVERPDGSNFTLKIRSTKLEDSAMYFCASSAGDSNQPQHFGDGTRLSIL.

V usage is TRBV5-4 and J usage is TRBJ2-7; TRBD2 matches at 12 bases. The trim removed 4 bases at V and 1 base at J, leaving 3 bases unmatched. Germline V CDR1 and CDR2: SGHNT, YYREEE (reference sequence). The CDR3 extends over 15 amino acids. The CDR3 here is CASSGTSGPSYEQYF. For the CDR3, the DNA is TGTGCCAGCAGCGGGACTAGCGGGCCGTCCTACGAGCAGTACTTC. The variable domain in full, with the rest retrieved from reference TRBV5-4 and TRBJ2-7, is ETGVTQSPTHLIKTRGQQVTLRCSSQSGHNTVSWYQQALGQGPQFIFQYYREEENGRGNFPPRFSGLQFPNYSSELNVNALELDDSALYLCASSGTSGPSYEQYFGPGTRLTVT.

The chain is built from TRBV7-9 and TRBJ2-3; D unclear. This CDR3 has 11 residues. The germline V gene has CDR1 SEHNR and CDR2 FQNEAQ (reference sequence). Trimming cost V 5 bases and J 4 bases, with 4 bases left between them. The CDR3 region has the DNA TGTGCCAGCAGCCGGGCAGATACGCAGTATTTT. This encodes CASSRADTQYF.